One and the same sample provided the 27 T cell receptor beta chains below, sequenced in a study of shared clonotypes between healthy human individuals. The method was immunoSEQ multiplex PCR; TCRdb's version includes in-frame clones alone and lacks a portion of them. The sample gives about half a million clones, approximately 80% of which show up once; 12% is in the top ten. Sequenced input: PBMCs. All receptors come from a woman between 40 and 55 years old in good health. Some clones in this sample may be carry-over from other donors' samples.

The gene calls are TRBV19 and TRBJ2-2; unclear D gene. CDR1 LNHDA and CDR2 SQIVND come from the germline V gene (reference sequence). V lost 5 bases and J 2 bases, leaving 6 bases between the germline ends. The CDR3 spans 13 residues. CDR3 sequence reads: CASSLQNTGELFF. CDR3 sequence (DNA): TGTGCCAGTAGTCTGCAAAACACCGGGGAGCTGTTTTTT. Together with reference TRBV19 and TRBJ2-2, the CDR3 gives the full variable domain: DGGITQSPKYLFRKEGQNVTLSCEQNLNHDAMYWYRQDPGQGLRLIYYSQIVNDFQKGDIAEGYSVSREKKESFPLTVTSAQKNPTAFYLCASSLQNTGELFFGEGSRLTVL.

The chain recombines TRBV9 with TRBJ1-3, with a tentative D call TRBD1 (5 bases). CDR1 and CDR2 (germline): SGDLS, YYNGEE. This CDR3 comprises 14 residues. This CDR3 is CGSGAGSSGNTIYF. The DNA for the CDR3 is TGTGGATCCGGGGCTGGAAGCTCTGGAAACACCATATATTTT.

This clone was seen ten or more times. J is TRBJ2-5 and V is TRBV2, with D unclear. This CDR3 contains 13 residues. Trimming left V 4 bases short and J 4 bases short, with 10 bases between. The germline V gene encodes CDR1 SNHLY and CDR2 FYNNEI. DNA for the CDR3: TGTGCCAGCAGTGCTAGTGTTAGAGAGACCCAGTACTTC. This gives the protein CASSASVRETQYF.

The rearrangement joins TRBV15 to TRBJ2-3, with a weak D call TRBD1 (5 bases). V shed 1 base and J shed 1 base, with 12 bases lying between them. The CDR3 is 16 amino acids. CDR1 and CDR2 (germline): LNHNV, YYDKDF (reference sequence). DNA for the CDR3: TGTGCCACCAGCAGAGTTGGGGCGAGCCGCACAGATACGCAGTATTTT. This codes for CATSRVGASRTDTQYF. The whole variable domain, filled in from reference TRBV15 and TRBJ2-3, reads DAMVIQNPRYQVTQFGKPVTLSCSQTLNHNVMYWYQQKSSQAPKLLFHYYDKDFNNEADTPDNFQSRRPNTSFCFLDIRSPGLGDTAMYLCATSRVGASRTDTQYFGPGTRLTVL.

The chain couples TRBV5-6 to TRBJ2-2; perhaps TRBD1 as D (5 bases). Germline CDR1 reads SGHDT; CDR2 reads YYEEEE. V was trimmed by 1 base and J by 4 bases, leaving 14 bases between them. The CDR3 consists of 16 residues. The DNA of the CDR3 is TGTGCCAGCAGCTTGTTCCAGGGTTCCCTCACCGGGGAGCTGTTTTTT. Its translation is CASSLFQGSLTGELFF.

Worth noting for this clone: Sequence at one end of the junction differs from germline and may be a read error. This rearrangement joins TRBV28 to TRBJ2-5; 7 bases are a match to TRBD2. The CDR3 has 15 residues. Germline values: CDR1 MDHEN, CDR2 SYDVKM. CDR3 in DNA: TGTGCCAGCAGTTCTAGCGGAGGGGCCCAAGGGACCCAGTACTTC. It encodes CASSSSGGAQGTQYF.

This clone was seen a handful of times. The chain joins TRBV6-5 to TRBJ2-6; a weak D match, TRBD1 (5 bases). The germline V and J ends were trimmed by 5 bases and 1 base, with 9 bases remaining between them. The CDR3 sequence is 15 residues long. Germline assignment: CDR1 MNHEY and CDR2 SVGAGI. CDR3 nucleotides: TGTGCCAGCAGTCAAGACAGTTCTGGGGCCAACGTCCTGACTTTC. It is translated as CASSQDSSGANVLTF.

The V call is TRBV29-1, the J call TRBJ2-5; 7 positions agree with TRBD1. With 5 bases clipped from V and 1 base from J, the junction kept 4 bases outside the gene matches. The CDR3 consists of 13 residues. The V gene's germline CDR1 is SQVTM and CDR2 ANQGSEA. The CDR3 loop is CSVRAGGQETQYF. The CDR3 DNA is TGCAGCGTTCGGGCAGGGGGCCAAGAGACCCAGTACTTC. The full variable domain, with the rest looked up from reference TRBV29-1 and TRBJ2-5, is SAVISQKPSRDICQRGTSLTIQCQVDSQVTMMFWYRQQPGQSLTLIATANQGSEATYESGFVIDKFPISRPNLTFSTLTVSNMSPEDSSIYLCSVRAGGQETQYFGPGTRLLVL.

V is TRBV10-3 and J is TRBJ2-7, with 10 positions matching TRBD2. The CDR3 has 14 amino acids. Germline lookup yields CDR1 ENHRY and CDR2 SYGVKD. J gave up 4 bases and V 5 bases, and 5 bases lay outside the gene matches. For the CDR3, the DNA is TGTGCCATCAGTTCAGCGGGAGGGCCTTACGAGCAGTACTTC. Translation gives CAISSAGGPYEQYF.

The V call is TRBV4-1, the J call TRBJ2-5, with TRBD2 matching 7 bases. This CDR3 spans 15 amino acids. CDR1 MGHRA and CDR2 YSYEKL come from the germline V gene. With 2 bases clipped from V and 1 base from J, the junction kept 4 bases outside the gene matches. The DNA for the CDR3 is TGCGCCAGCAGCCAATTGGGACTATCCCAAGAGACCCAGTACTTC. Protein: CASSQLGLSQETQYF.

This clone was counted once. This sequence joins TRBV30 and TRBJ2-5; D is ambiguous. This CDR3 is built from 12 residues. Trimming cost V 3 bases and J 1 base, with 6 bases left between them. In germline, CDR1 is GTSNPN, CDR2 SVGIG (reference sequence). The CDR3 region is CAWSGGQETQYF. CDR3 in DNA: TGTGCCTGGAGCGGCGGCCAAGAGACCCAGTACTTC.

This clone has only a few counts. CDR3 sequence reads: CASSSEPGSSYNEQFF. In DNA form, the CDR3 reads TGTGCCAGCAGCTCCGAGCCGGGGAGCTCCTACAATGAGCAGTTCTTC. The J gene is TRBJ2-1, the V gene TRBV7-8; weak D call: TRBD2 (5 bases). Germline loops: CDR1 SGHVS, CDR2 FQNEAQ. Trimming removed 4 bases at V and 0 bases at J, with 13 bases between. The CDR3 runs to 16 residues.

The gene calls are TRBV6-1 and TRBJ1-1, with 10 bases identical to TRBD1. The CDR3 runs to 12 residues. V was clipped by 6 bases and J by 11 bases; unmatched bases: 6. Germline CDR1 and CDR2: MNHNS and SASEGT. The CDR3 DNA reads TGTGCCAGCAGGACAGGGGGCCCGTGGGCTTTCTTT. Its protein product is CASRTGGPWAFF.

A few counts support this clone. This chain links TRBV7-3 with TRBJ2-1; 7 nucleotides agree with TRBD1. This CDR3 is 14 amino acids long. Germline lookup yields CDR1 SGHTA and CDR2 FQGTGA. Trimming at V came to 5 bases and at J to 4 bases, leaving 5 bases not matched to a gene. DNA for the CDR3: TGTGCCAGCAGCCCACGGACAGGTTACAATGAGCAGTTCTTC. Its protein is CASSPRTGYNEQFF.

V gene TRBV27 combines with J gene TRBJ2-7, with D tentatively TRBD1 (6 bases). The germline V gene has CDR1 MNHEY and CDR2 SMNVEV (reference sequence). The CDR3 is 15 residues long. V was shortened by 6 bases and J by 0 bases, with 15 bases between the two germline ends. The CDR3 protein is CASRSRDISSYEQYF. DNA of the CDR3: TGTGCCAGCAGATCACGGGACATTTCCTCCTACGAGCAGTACTTC.

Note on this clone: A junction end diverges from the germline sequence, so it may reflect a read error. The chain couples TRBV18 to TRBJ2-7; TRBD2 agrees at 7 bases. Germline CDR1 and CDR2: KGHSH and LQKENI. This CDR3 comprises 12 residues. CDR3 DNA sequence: TGTGCCAGCTCGCCACGGGGAGGGGAGCAGTACTTC. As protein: CASSPRGGEQYF.

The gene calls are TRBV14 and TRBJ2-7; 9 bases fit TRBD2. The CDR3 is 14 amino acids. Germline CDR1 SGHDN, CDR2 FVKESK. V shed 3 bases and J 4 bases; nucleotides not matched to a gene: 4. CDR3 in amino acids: CASSQALAGYEQYF. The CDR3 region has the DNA TGTGCCAGCAGCCAGGCGCTAGCGGGGTACGAGCAGTACTTC.

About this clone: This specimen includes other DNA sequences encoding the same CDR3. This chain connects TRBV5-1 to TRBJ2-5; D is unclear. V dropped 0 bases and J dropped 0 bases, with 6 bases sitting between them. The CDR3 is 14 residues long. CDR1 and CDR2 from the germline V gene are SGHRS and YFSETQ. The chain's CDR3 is CASSLGGYQETQYF. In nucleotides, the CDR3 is TGCGCCAGCAGCTTGGGTGGGTACCAAGAGACCCAGTACTTC.

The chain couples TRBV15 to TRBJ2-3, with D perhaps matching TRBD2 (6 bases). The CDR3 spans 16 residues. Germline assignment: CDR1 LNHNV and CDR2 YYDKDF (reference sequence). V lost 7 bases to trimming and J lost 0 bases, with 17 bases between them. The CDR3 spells CATMHPARGSTDTQYF. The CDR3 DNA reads TGTGCCACCATGCACCCCGCCCGGGGGAGCACAGATACGCAGTATTTT.

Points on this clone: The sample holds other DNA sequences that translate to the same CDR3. CDR3 in DNA: TGTGCCAGCAGCGTAGAGACTAGCGGTTACAATGAGCAGTTCTTC. Protein sequence: CASSVETSGYNEQFF. The rearrangement uses TRBV9 and TRBJ2-1; 9 bases map to TRBD2. The germline gives CDR1 SGDLS, CDR2 YYNGEE. This CDR3 is built from 15 residues. Unmatched junction bases numbered 2, after V lost 0 bases and J lost 4 bases.

The CDR3 sequence is CASSLAGMASGSYNEQFF. CDR3 nucleotides: TGTGCCAGCAGTTTAGCGGGTATGGCTAGCGGATCCTACAATGAGCAGTTCTTC. The V call is TRBV28, the J call TRBJ2-1; 7 bases align to TRBD2. The CDR3 has 18 residues. The germline V gene has CDR1 MDHEN and CDR2 SYDVKM. Unmatched junction bases numbered 11, after V lost 2 bases and J lost 1 base.

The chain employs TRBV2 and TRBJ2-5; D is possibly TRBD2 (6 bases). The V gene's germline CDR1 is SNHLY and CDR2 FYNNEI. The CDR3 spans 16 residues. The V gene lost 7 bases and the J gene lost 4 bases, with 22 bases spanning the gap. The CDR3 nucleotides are TGTGCCAGCATGGGGCGGCCTAGCGAAATAGGAGAGACCCAGTACTTC. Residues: CASMGRPSEIGETQYF.

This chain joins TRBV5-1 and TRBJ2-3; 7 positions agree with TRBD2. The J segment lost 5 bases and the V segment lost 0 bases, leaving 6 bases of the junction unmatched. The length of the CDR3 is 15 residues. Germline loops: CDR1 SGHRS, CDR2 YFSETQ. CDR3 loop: CASSLVAGAGDTQYF. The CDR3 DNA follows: TGCGCCAGCAGCTTGGTTGCGGGAGCAGGAGATACGCAGTATTTT.

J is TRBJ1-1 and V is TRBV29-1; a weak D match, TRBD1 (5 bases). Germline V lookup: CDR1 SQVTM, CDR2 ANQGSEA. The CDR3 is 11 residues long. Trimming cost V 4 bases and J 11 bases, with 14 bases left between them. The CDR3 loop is CSVGLQGGAFF. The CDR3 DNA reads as TGCAGCGTTGGTCTGCAGGGTGGTGCTTTCTTT.

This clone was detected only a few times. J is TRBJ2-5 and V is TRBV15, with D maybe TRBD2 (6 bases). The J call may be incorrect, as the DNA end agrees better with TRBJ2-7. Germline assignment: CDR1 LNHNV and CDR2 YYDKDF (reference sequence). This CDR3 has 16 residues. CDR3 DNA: TGTGCCACCAGCAGAGATGGGGGGTCACCAAATTACGAGCAGTACTTC. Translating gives CATSRDGGSPNYEQYF.

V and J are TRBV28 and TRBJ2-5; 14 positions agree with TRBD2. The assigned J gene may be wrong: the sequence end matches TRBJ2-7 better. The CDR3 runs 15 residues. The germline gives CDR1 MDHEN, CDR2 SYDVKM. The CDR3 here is CATMGTSGSLHEQYF. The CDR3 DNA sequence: TGTGCCACCATGGGGACTAGCGGGAGTCTCCACGAGCAGTACTTC.

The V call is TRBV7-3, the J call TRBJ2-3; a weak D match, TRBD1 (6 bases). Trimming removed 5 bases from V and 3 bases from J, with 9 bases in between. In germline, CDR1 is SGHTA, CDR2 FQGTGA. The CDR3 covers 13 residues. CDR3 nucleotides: TGTGCCAGCAGCGAACAGGGTACAGATACGCAGTATTTT. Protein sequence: CASSEQGTDTQYF.